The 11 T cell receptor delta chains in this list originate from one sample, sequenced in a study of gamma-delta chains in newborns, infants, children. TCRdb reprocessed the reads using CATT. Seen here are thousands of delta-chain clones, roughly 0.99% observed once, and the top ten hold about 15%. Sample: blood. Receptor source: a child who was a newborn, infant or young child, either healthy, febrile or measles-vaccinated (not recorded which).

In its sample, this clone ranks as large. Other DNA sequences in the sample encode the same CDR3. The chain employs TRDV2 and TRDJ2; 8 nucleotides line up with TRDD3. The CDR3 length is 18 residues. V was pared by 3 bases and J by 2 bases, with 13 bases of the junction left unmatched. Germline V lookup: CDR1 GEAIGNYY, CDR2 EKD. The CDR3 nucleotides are TGTGCCTGTGACCCCGTACTGGGGGGCATGGCATTGACAGCACAACTCTTCTTT. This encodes CACDPVLGGMALTAQLFF.

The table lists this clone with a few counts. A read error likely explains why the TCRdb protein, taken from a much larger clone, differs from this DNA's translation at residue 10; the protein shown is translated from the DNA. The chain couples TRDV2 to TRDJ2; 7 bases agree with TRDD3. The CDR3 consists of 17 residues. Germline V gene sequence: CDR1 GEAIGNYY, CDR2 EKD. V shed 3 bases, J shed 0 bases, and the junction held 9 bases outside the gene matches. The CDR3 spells CACDPLGVETLTAQLFF. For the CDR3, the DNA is TGTGCCTGTGACCCCCTGGGGGTCGAAACTTTGACAGCACAACTCTTCTTT.

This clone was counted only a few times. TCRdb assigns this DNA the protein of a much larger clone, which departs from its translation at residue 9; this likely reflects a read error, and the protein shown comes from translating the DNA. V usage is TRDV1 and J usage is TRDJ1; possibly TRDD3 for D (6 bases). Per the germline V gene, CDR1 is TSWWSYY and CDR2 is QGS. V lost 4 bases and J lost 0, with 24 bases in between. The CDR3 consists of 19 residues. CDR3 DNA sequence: TGTGCTCTTGGGGCCTTGGTGGCTATCTACTGGGAGTACACCGATAAACTCATCTTT. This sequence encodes CALGALVAIYWEYTDKLIF.

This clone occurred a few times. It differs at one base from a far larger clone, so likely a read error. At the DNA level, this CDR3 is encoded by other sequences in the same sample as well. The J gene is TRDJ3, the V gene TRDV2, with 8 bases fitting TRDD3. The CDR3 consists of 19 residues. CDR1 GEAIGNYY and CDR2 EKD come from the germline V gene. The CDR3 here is CACDTAGGISSWDTRQMFF. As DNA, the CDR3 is TGTGCCTGTGACACCGCTGGGGGGATAAGCTCCTGGGACACCCGACAGATGTTCTTC.

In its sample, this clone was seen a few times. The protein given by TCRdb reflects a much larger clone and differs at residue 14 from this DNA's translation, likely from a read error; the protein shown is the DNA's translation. The CDR3 spells CACDTGGYRSSWDARQMFF. For the CDR3, the DNA is TGTGCCTGTGACACTGGGGGATACAGGAGCTCCTGGGACGCCCGACAGATGTTTTTC. The V call is TRDV2, the J call TRDJ3, with 10 bases identical to TRDD3. The CDR3 spans 19 residues. CDR1 GEAIGNYY and CDR2 EKD come from the germline V gene.

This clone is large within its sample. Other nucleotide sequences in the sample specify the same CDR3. The CDR3 here is CACATRGRGGIPTAQLFF. As DNA, the CDR3 is TGTGCCTGTGCCACACGGGGACGAGGGGGGATCCCGACAGCACAACTCTTCTTT. The J gene is TRDJ2, the V gene TRDV2; 7 bases align to TRDD3. Germline V gene lookup returns CDR1 GEAIGNYY and CDR2 EKD. The ends lost 5 bases at V and 4 bases at J; junction bases unmatched: 18. The CDR3 is made up of 18 amino acids.

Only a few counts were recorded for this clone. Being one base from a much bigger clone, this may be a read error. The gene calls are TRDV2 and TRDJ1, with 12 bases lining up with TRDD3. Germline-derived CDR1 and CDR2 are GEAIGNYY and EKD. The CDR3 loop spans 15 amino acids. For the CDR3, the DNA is TGTGCCTGTGACGTACTGGGGGATACAGACGATAAACCCATCTTT. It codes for CACDVLGDTDDKPIF.

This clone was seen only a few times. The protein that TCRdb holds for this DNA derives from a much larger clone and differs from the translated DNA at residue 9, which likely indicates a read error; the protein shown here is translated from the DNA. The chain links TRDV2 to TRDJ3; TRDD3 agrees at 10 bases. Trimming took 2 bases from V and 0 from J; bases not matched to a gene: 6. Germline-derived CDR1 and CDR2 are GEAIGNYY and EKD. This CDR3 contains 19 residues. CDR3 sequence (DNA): TGTGCCTGTGACAAACTGGGGGATTCGCGCTCCTGGGACACCCGACAGATGTTTTTC. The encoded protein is CACDKLGDSRSWDTRQMFF.

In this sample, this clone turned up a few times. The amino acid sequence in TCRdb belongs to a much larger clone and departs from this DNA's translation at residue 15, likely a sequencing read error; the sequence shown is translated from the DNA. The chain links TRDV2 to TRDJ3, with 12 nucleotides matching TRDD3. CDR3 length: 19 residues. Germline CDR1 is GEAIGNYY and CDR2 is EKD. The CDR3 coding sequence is TGTGCCTGTGACCGAGTACTGGGGGATACCTCCTGGGACACCCAACAGATGTTTTTC. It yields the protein CACDRVLGDTSWDTQQMFF.

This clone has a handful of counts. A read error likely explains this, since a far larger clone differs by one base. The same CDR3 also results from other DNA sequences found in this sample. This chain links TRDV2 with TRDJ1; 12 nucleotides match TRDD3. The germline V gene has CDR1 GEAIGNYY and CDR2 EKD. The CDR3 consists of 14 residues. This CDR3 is CACDTWGIRDKLIF. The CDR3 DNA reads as TGCGCCTGTGACACCTGGGGGATACGCGATAAACTCATCTTT.

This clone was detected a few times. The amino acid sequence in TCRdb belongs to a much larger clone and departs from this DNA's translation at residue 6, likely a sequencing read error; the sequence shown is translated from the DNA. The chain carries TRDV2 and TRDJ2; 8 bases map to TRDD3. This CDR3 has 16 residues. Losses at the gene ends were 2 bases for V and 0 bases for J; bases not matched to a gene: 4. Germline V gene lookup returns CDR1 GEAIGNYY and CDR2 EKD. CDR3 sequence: CACDIPGDTLTAQLFF. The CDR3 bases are TGTGCCTGTGACATCCCGGGGGATACTTTGACAGCACAACTCTTCTTT.